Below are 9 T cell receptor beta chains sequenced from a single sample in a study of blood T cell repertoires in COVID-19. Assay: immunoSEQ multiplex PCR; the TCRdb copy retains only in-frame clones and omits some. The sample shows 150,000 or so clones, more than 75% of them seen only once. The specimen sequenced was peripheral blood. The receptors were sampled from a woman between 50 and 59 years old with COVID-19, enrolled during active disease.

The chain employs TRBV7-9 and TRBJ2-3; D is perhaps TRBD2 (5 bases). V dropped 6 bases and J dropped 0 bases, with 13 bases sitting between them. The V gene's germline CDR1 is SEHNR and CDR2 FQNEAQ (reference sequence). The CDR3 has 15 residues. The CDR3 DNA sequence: TGTGCCAGCAGTTTCGGTGAGGGTAGCACAGATACGCAGTATTTT. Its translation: CASSFGEGSTDTQYF.

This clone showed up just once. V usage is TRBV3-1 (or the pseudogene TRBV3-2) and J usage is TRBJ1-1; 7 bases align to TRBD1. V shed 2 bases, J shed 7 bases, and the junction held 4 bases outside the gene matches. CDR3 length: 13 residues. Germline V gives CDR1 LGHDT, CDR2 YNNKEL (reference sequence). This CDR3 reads CASSQQGEHEAFF. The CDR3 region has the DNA TGTGCCAGCAGCCAACAGGGGGAACATGAAGCTTTCTTT.

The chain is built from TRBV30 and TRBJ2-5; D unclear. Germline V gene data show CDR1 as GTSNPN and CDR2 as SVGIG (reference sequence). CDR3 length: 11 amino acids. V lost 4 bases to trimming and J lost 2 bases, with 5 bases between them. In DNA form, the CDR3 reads TGTGCCTGGACCAGGCAAGAGACCCAGTACTTC. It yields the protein CAWTRQETQYF.

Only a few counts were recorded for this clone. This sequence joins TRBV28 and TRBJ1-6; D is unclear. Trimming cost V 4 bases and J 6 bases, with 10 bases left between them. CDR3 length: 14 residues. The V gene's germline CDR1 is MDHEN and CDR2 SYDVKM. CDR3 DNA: TGTGCCAGCAGTTCCTACGGGTTTAATTCACCCCTCCACTTT. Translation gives CASSSYGFNSPLHF.

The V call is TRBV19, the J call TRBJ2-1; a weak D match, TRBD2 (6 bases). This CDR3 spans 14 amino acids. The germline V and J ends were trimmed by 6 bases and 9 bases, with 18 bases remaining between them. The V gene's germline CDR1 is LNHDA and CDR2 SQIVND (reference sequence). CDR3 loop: CASRPGGTPTEQFF. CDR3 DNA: TGTGCCAGTAGACCCGGGGGTACCCCTACTGAGCAGTTCTTC.

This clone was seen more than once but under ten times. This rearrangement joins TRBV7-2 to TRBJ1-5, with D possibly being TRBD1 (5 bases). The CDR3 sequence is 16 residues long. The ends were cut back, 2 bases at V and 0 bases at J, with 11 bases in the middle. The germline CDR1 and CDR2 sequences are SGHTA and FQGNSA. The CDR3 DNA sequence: TGTGCCAGCAGCTTACAGGGACTCTATAGCAATCAGCCCCAGCATTTT. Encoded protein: CASSLQGLYSNQPQHF.

The CDR3 here is CASSQSGYGYTF. DNA of the CDR3: TGTGCCAGCAGTCAATCCGGCTATGGCTACACCTTC. The chain couples TRBV12-3 or TRBV12-4 to TRBJ1-2, with no clear D. The CDR3 length is 12 residues. Trimming took off 5 bases at V and 4 bases at J, with 8 bases between the two ends.

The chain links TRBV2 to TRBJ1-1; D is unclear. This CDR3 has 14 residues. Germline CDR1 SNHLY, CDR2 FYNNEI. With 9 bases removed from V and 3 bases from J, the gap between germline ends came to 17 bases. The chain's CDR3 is CASFLAGRDTEAFF. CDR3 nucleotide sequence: TGTGCCAGTTTTCTTGCGGGGAGAGACACTGAAGCTTTCTTT.

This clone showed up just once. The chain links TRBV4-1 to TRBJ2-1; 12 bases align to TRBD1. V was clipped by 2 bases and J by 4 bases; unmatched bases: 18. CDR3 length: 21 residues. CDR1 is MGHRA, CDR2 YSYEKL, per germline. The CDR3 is CASSQSDRDRGPLGVYNEQFF. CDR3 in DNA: TGCGCCAGCAGCCAATCGGACCGGGACAGGGGGCCATTGGGGGTTTACAATGAGCAGTTCTTC.